The clone carrying this TCR beta chain was detected once. The V gene lost 5 bases and the J gene lost 4 bases, with 17 bases spanning the gap. CDR3 length equals 16 residues. From germline, CDR1 is SGHTA and CDR2 FQGNSA. Seattle enrolled patients during active infection and tracked them longitudinally. In the original workflow: For nucleated cells, counts were estimated from reference gene primer amplification. Sequencing used immunoSEQ multiplex PCR; TCRdb keeps in-frame clones, though not all of them. The V and J calls and clone size are taken from that table; D and trimming were inferred from the DNA. The sample consists of roughly 410,000 clones, approximately 91% of them appearing once. The record originates from a study of blood T cell repertoires in COVID-19. At the level of the study: COVID-19 samples collected from the United States, Italy and Spain covered acute and convalescent phases. From T cells, B-cell-depleted T cells, or PBMCs came the material, which was cDNA or gDNA.

The sequence was obtained from a woman aged 40 to 50 with COVID-19, enrolled during active disease. The chain couples TRBV7-2 to TRBJ1-4, with a tentative D call TRBD1 (6 bases). Sequencing was performed on peripheral blood. The DNA for the CDR3 is TGTGCCAGCAGCCTAGACCCGGGGGGCCGTAATGAAAAACTGTTTTTT. Protein product: CASSLDPGGRNEKLFF.